This T cell receptor (beta chain) emerged from a study of T cell repertoires in cytomegalovirus infection. The wider study: The public TCR beta signatures pointed to both CMV infection and matching HLA type.

This clonotype was picked up a small number of times. What it binds is unknown. TCRdb redid the calling of the reads with MiXCR, one entry per CDR3 protein. Seen here are about 920,000 distinct CDR3 sequences, around 31% observed once, and the top ten hold more than 13%. From germline, CDR1 is ENHRY and CDR2 SYGVKD. The CDR3 covers 14 residues. Trimming removed 4 bases from V and 5 bases from J; junction bases left unmatched: 2. The receptor's source is a human donor in good health (CMV status not recorded). Some clones in this sample may be carry-over from other donors' samples. The sample here was cultured CD8+ T cells from PBMCs, taken from culture after CMV antigen stimulation. V and J are TRBV10-3 and TRBJ1-5; 10 nucleotides agree with TRBD1. CDR3 in DNA: TGTGCCATCAGTGTGGGACAGGGGTATCAGCCCCAGCATTTT. It codes for CAISVGQGYQPQHF.